A selection of T cell receptor beta chains follows, all from one sample in a study of T cell responses to AZD1222 COVID-19 vaccine. Clones were read by immunoSEQ multiplex PCR, and TCRdb kept only the in-frame ones, dropping some. The table includes about 100,000 clones, about 82% detected once. Sequenced here: peripheral blood, sampled on day 0 of AZD1222 vaccination. Receptor source: an adult in good health. Each CDR3 is given with its conserved first and last residue. The order of the fields is J gene, D gene, clone size, V gene, CDR3 protein, CDR3 DNA. The D gene is left open where the match is weak. Rows may omit the clone size; those that give it use once, few, many or a size class.

J: TRBJ2-3
D: NA
size: NA
V: TRBV5-1
CDR3: CASSLGETEDTQYF
DNA: TGCGCCAGCAGCTTAGGCGAGACGGAAGATACGCAGTATTTT

J: TRBJ1-2
D: TRBD1
size: NA
V: TRBV7-8
CDR3: CASSLGQGGGYTF
DNA: TGTGCCAGCAGCCTCGGACAGGGAGGGGGCTACACCTTC

J: TRBJ1-2
D: NA
size: NA
V: TRBV28
CDR3: CASSFAGSNYGYTF
DNA: TGTGCCAGCAGTTTTGCGGGGAGTAACTATGGCTACACCTTC

J: TRBJ2-1
D: NA
size: NA
V: TRBV6-5
CDR3: CASYQMNEQFF
DNA: TGTGCCAGCTACCAGATGAATGAGCAGTTCTTC

J: TRBJ1-3
D: TRBD1
size: NA
V: TRBV19
CDR3: CASTLSQGVGGNTIYF
DNA: TGTGCCAGTACCCTGTCCCAGGGGGTCGGTGGAAACACCATATATTTT

J: TRBJ2-4
D: NA
size: NA
V: TRBV11-2
CDR3: CASSPSIKNIQYF
DNA: TGTGCCAGCAGCCCATCTATCAAAAACATTCAGTACTTC

J: TRBJ2-1
D: NA
size: once
V: TRBV7-9
CDR3: CASSLSYNEQFF
DNA: TGTGCCAGCAGCTTGTCCTACAATGAGCAGTTCTTC

J: TRBJ2-1
D: TRBD2
size: NA
V: TRBV5-1
CDR3: CASSLVLSGRNEQFF
DNA: TGCGCCAGCAGCTTGGTATTGAGCGGGAGAAATGAGCAGTTCTTC

J: TRBJ1-2
D: NA
size: NA
V: TRBV9
CDR3: CASSQSDRNYGYTF
DNA: TGTGCCAGCAGTCAATCCGACAGGAACTATGGCTACACCTTC

J: TRBJ1-2
D: NA
size: few
V: TRBV28
CDR3: CASSLGRALHGYTF
DNA: TGTGCCAGCAGTTTGGGACGGGCGCTGCATGGCTACACCTTC

J: TRBJ1-2
D: NA
size: NA
V: TRBV4-1
CDR3: CASSPSGTGYDGTF
DNA: TGCGCCAGCAGCCCTTCCGGGACGGGGTATGATGGCACCTTC

J: TRBJ2-1
D: NA
size: NA
V: TRBV24-1
CDR3: CATSDIFLGEQFF
DNA: TGTGCCACCAGTGATATATTCCTCGGTGAGCAGTTCTTC

J: TRBJ2-7
D: NA
size: medium-sized
V: TRBV15
CDR3: CATSRVLEAREQYF
DNA: TGTGCCACCAGCAGAGTACTAGAGGCACGGGAGCAGTACTTC

J: TRBJ1-5
D: NA
size: NA
V: TRBV5-1
CDR3: CASSLDGGGNQPQHF
DNA: TGCGCCAGCAGCTTGGATGGGGGAGGCAATCAGCCCCAGCATTTT

J: TRBJ2-7
D: TRBD1
size: few
V: TRBV4-1
CDR3: CASSPGQGAYEQYF
DNA: TGCGCCAGCAGCCCGGGACAGGGGGCCTACGAGCAGTACTTC

J: TRBJ2-1
D: TRBD1
size: NA
V: TRBV30
CDR3: CAWRGNRGALSSSYNEQFF
DNA: TGTGCCTGGAGGGGTAACAGGGGGGCCCTCTCTAGCTCCTACAATGAGCAGTTCTTC

J: TRBJ1-2
D: TRBD1
size: NA
V: TRBV13
CDR3: CASSFDRGIYGYTF
DNA: TGTGCCAGCAGCTTTGACAGGGGCATCTATGGCTACACCTTC

J: TRBJ2-1
D: NA
size: NA
V: TRBV7-2
CDR3: CASSPGAGVYNEQFF
DNA: TGTGCCAGCAGCCCCGGGGCGGGTGTATACAATGAGCAGTTCTTC

J: TRBJ2-7
D: TRBD2
size: NA
V: TRBV11-2
CDR3: CASSLDGLAGGGEQYF
DNA: TGTGCCAGCAGCTTAGATGGGCTAGCGGGAGGAGGCGAGCAGTACTTC

J: TRBJ1-5
D: NA
size: NA
V: TRBV6-5
CDR3: CASSYSILGQPQHF
DNA: TGTGCCAGCAGTTACTCGATACTTGGTCAGCCCCAGCATTTT

J: TRBJ1-1
D: NA
size: NA
V: TRBV6-5
CDR3: CASSYLPWDESEAFF
DNA: TGTGCCAGCAGTTACTTACCTTGGGACGAGTCTGAAGCTTTCTTT

J: TRBJ1-2
D: NA
size: NA
V: TRBV4-1
CDR3: CASSQGGWEGYTF
DNA: TGCGCCAGCAGCCAAGGAGGCTGGGAGGGCTACACCTTC

J: TRBJ1-5
D: NA
size: few
V: TRBV6-1
CDR3: CASSDLLPQHF
DNA: TGTGCCAGCAGTGACCTTCTGCCCCAGCATTTT

J: TRBJ1-5
D: NA
size: NA
V: TRBV20-1
CDR3: CSASLVRHQPQHF
DNA: TGCAGTGCTAGTCTAGTCCGGCATCAGCCCCAGCATTTT

J: TRBJ1-2
D: NA
size: NA
V: TRBV9
CDR3: CASSVGEVDGYTF
DNA: TGTGCCAGCAGCGTAGGGGAGGTGGATGGCTACACCTTC

J: TRBJ1-6
D: NA
size: NA
V: TRBV5-5
CDR3: CASSLTLRGNDNSPLHF
DNA: TGTGCCAGCAGCCTGACACTACGGGGGAATGATAATTCACCCCTCCACTTT

J: TRBJ2-3
D: TRBD1
size: NA
V: TRBV27
CDR3: CASRMDRVADTQYF
DNA: TGTGCCAGCAGAATGGACAGGGTGGCAGATACGCAGTATTTT

J: TRBJ2-1
D: NA
size: few
V: TRBV3-1/TRBV3-2
CDR3: CASSRGQGRSSYNEQFF
DNA: TGTGCCAGCAGCCGAGGGCAGGGGCGCAGCTCCTACAATGAGCAGTTCTTC

J: TRBJ1-4
D: TRBD1
size: NA
V: TRBV28
CDR3: CASSSGQGRINEKLFF
DNA: TGTGCCAGCAGTTCGGGACAGGGGAGAATTAATGAAAAACTGTTTTTT

J: TRBJ2-3
D: NA
size: NA
V: TRBV4-3
CDR3: CASSQTRASADTQYF
DNA: TGCGCCAGCAGCCAAACCAGGGCTTCCGCGGATACGCAGTATTTT

J: TRBJ1-2
D: NA
size: NA
V: TRBV7-2
CDR3: CASSLQDNYGYTF
DNA: TGTGCCAGCAGCTTGCAGGATAACTATGGCTACACCTTC

J: TRBJ2-7
D: NA
size: NA
V: TRBV19
CDR3: CASSIEGFGYEQYF
DNA: TGTGCCAGTAGTATAGAGGGGTTCGGCTACGAGCAGTACTTC

J: TRBJ2-2
D: TRBD2
size: NA
V: TRBV7-2
CDR3: CASSPLAGVRNTGELFF
DNA: TGTGCCAGCAGCCCCTTAGCGGGAGTTCGAAACACCGGGGAGCTGTTTTTT

J: TRBJ1-2
D: NA
size: NA
V: TRBV4-1
CDR3: CASSLPITTDYGYTF
DNA: TGCGCCAGCAGCCTCCCAATCACAACCGACTATGGCTACACCTTC

J: TRBJ1-1
D: NA
size: NA
V: TRBV14
CDR3: CASSQDWGFEAFF
DNA: TGTGCCAGCAGCCAAGATTGGGGGTTTGAAGCTTTCTTT

J: TRBJ2-3
D: NA
size: NA
V: TRBV10-3
CDR3: CAISTPSHPDTQYF
DNA: TGTGCCATCAGTACACCTAGTCACCCAGATACGCAGTATTTT

J: TRBJ1-2
D: NA
size: once
V: TRBV4-3
CDR3: CASSQDVGHNLYGYTF
DNA: TGCGCCAGCAGCCAAGATGTGGGACATAACCTCTATGGCTACACCTTC

J: TRBJ1-5
D: NA
size: NA
V: TRBV2
CDR3: CASSTFGNQPQHF
DNA: TGTGCCAGCAGTACCTTCGGGAATCAGCCCCAGCATTTT

J: TRBJ2-7
D: TRBD2
size: NA
V: TRBV10-3
CDR3: CAISATSGGSYEQYF
DNA: TGTGCCATCAGCGCCACTAGCGGGGGATCCTACGAGCAGTACTTC

J: TRBJ2-7
D: NA
size: NA
V: TRBV7-2
CDR3: CASSLAFGRWDEQYF
DNA: TGTGCCAGCAGCTTAGCGTTCGGGAGATGGGACGAGCAGTACTTC

J: TRBJ2-5
D: TRBD2
size: NA
V: TRBV24-1
CDR3: CATSDWGTSGAEETQYF
DNA: TGTGCCACCAGTGATTGGGGGACTAGCGGGGCAGAGGAGACCCAGTACTTC